The 13 T cell receptor beta chains below come from one sample, sequenced in a study of cytomegalovirus exposure and HLA in healthy donors. The PCR made use of 60 Vbeta and 13 Jbeta primers. This table comes from immunoSEQ multiplex PCR, and its TCRdb copy is limited to in-frame clones, with some not included. Here the sample spans about 130,000 clones, 78% being singletons. The specimen sequenced was PBMCs. The receptors originated from a man aged 30 to 45 in good health and CMV-seropositive.

As DNA, the CDR3 is TGTGCCAGCAGCTTTCCGGGATCCTACAATGAGCAGTTCTTC. This encodes CASSFPGSYNEQFF. The genes are TRBV5-5 and TRBJ2-1, with D possibly matching TRBD2 (5 bases). With 2 bases removed from V and 1 base from J, the gap between germline ends came to 7 bases. This CDR3 contains 14 residues. The germline V gene has CDR1 SGHKS and CDR2 YYEKEE (reference sequence).

The chain uses TRBV5-1 and TRBJ1-1; 7 positions match TRBD1. The CDR3 sequence is 13 residues long. Losses at the gene ends were 0 bases for V and 10 bases for J; bases not matched to a gene: 6. Germline V gives CDR1 SGHRS, CDR2 YFSETQ. In DNA, the CDR3 is TGCGCCAGCAGCTTGGTTAGGGGGCCGGGAGCTTTCTTT. Its translation: CASSLVRGPGAFF.

For the CDR3, the DNA is TGCGCCAGCAGCCAAGTTTCTGGGAGCGGGTATGGCTACACCTTC. Translated: CASSQVSGSGYGYTF. The chain combines TRBV4-1 with TRBJ1-2; D call uncertain. V was clipped by 1 base and J by 5 bases, with 14 bases between them. The germline gives CDR1 MGHRA, CDR2 YSYEKL. This CDR3 has 15 residues.

The CDR3 DNA follows: TGTGCCTGGAGTGCGGGACTAGCGGGAGCCTACGAGCAGTACTTC. Its protein product is CAWSAGLAGAYEQYF. The gene calls are TRBV30 and TRBJ2-7; 14 bases are shared with TRBD2. Germline trimming cut 1 base from V and 2 bases from J; bases unmatched to any gene: 1. Germline V gene lookup returns CDR1 GTSNPN and CDR2 SVGIG (reference sequence). This CDR3 is built from 15 residues.

This chain links TRBV6-6 with TRBJ2-7; 8 positions agree with TRBD2. This CDR3 contains 15 residues. Germline V CDR1 and CDR2: MNHNY, SVGAGI (reference sequence). Trimming removed 6 bases from V and 4 bases from J; junction bases left unmatched: 11. CDR3 bases: TGTGCCAGCAGACCCCAAGCGGGAGTAGGGTACGAGCAGTACTTC. Protein sequence: CASRPQAGVGYEQYF.

For this clone: Other DNA sequences in the same sample also yield this CDR3. The V gene is TRBV7-2, the J gene TRBJ1-2; D remains unclear. CDR1 and CDR2 (germline): SGHTA, FQGNSA. V lost 1 base to trimming and J lost 1 base, with 4 bases between them. The CDR3 extends over 13 amino acids. CDR3 residues: CASSLDNNYGYTF. The CDR3 DNA sequence: TGTGCCAGCAGCTTAGACAATAACTATGGCTACACCTTC.

The chain carries TRBV11-2 and TRBJ2-7, with 10 bases aligning to TRBD1. Germline-derived CDR1 and CDR2 are SGHAT and FQNNGV. After removal of 1 base from V and 5 bases from J, the junction contained 5 bases not matched to a gene. This CDR3 is 15 amino acids long. Here the CDR3 DNA reads TGTGCCAGCAGCTTAGGGGACAGGGGTATGGACGAGCAGTACTTC. Protein: CASSLGDRGMDEQYF.

The gene calls are TRBV7-2 and TRBJ2-1; maybe TRBD2 (6 bases). The CDR3 totals 15 residues. Trimming pared 0 bases from V and 4 bases from J, leaving 10 bases between. Germline V lookup: CDR1 SGHTA, CDR2 FQGNSA. The CDR3 bases are TGTGCCAGCAGCTTAGCGGGAGGAACTTACAATGAGCAGTTCTTC. Translated, it gives CASSLAGGTYNEQFF. Full variable domain (rest looked up from reference TRBV7-2 and TRBJ2-1): GAGVSQSPSNKVTEKGKDVELRCDPISGHTALYWYRQSLGQGLEFLIYFQGNSAPDKSGLPSDRFSAERTGGSVSTLTIQRTQQEDSAVYLCASSLAGGTYNEQFFGPGTRLTVL.

The chain recombines TRBV4-2 with TRBJ2-7; TRBD2 matches 10 bases. Germline V lookup: CDR1 LGHNA, CDR2 YNFKEQ. The V and J ends lost 4 bases and 7 bases, in that order; junction bases with no gene match: 16. The CDR3 consists of 17 residues. The CDR3 sequence: CASSRPRLAGLAREQYF. In nucleotides, the CDR3 is TGTGCCAGCAGCCGACCTCGACTAGCGGGTCTAGCGCGGGAGCAGTACTTC.

The V gene is TRBV27, the J gene TRBJ2-3; weak D call: TRBD2 (5 bases). Germline V CDR1 and CDR2: MNHEY, SMNVEV (reference sequence). CDR3 length: 15 amino acids. V lost 3 bases and J 4 bases, leaving 14 bases between the germline ends. CDR3 protein: CASSFRGSRADTQYF. CDR3 DNA: TGTGCCAGCAGTTTCAGAGGGAGTAGGGCAGATACGCAGTATTTT.

The gene calls are TRBV11-2 and TRBJ2-7; 11 bases map to TRBD2. The CDR3 is made up of 19 amino acids. Per the germline V gene, CDR1 is SGHAT and CDR2 is FQNNGV. The V gene end was trimmed by 4 bases and the J gene end by 0 bases; junction bases not matched to a gene: 14. CDR3 sequence reads: CASSSGGGTSGLSSYEQYF. CDR3 nucleotide sequence: TGTGCCAGCAGCTCGGGCGGGGGGACTAGCGGTTTGAGCTCCTACGAGCAGTACTTC. Full variable domain (outside the CDR3, taken from reference TRBV11-2 and TRBJ2-7): EAGVAQSPRYKIIEKRQSVAFWCNPISGHATLYWYQQILGQGPKLLIQFQNNGVVDDSQLPKDRFSAERLKGVDSTLKIQPAKLEDSAVYLCASSSGGGTSGLSSYEQYFGPGTRLTVT.

This clone was picked up one time. The chain is built from TRBV5-1 and TRBJ1-1; 10 bases line up with TRBD1. The V gene's germline CDR1 is SGHRS and CDR2 YFSETQ. Trimming took 4 bases from V and 7 from J; bases not matched to a gene: 7. The CDR3 is 14 residues long. CDR3 region: CASSPRTGGDEAFF. The CDR3 nucleotides are TGCGCCAGCAGCCCTCGGACAGGGGGGGATGAAGCTTTCTTT.

CDR3 DNA sequence: TGTGCCAGCAGCTCGGGACTAGCGGGAGGGAAACAGGGTGGCTACAATGAGCAGTTCTTC. Amino acids: CASSSGLAGGKQGGYNEQFF. V is TRBV7-8 and J is TRBJ2-1; 16 positions match TRBD2. The CDR3 has 20 residues. Germline CDR1 reads SGHVS; CDR2 reads FQNEAQ. V shed 4 bases and J 3 bases; nucleotides not matched to a gene: 12. The variable domain in full, with the rest retrieved from reference TRBV7-8 and TRBJ2-1, is GAGVSQSPRYKVAKRGQDVALRCDPISGHVSLFWYQQALGQGPEFLTYFQNEAQLDKSGLPSDRFFAERPEGSVSTLKIQRTQQEDSAVYLCASSSGLAGGKQGGYNEQFFGPGTRLTVL.